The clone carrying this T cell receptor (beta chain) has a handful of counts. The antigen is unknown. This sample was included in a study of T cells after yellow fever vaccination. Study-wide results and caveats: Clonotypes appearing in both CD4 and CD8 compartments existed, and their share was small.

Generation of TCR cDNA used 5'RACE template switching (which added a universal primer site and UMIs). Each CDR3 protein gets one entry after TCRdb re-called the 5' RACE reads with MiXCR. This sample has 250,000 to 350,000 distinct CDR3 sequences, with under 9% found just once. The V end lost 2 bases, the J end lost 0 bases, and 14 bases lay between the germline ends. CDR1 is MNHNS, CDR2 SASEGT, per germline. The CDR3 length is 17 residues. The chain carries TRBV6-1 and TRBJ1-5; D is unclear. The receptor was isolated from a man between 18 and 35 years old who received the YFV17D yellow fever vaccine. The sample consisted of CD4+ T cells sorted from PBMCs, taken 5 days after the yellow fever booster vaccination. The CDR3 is CASSERMVGFSNQPQHF. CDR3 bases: TGTGCCAGCAGTGAAAGGATGGTAGGGTTTAGCAATCAGCCCCAGCATTTT.